The 13 T cell receptor beta chains below were found in one sample sequenced in a study of OX40 agonist ivuxolimab in advanced cancers. The assay was immunoSEQ multiplex PCR, and TCRdb's table has in-frame clones only and misses some. The sample yields 55,000 to 70,000 clones, 87% seen once. The source material was CD4+ or CD8+ T cells sorted from blood, sampled in a trial of the OX40 agonist ivuxolimab. Receptor source: an adult with an advanced solid tumor such as melanoma, head and neck, liver or kidney cancer.

The chain carries TRBV6-1 and TRBJ1-4; weak D call: TRBD1 (5 bases). In germline, CDR1 is MNHNS, CDR2 SASEGT. This CDR3 is 11 amino acids long. Trimming took off 7 bases at V and 14 bases at J, with 14 bases between the two ends. The CDR3 nucleotides are TGTGCCAGCAACACTCCGGGGACCCTGTTTTTT. Its protein is CASNTPGTLFF.

This clone was counted only a few times. The chain couples TRBV6-5 to TRBJ2-2, with 8 bases aligning to TRBD1. The CDR3 is 15 residues long. The ends lost 5 bases at V and 4 bases at J; junction bases unmatched: 6. Looked up from germline, CDR1 is MNHEY and CDR2 is SVGAGI. The CDR3 region has the DNA TGTGCCAGCAGTCCTAGGACAGGGCCCACCGGGGAGCTGTTTTTT. Its protein product is CASSPRTGPTGELFF.

This clone was found once. In nucleotides, the CDR3 is TGTGCCAGCAGCTTGAGCCTACCTAGCACAGATACGCAGTATTTT. Its protein product is CASSLSLPSTDTQYF. This rearrangement joins TRBV5-4 to TRBJ2-3; no definite D call. V shed 1 base and J shed 0 bases, with 9 bases lying between them. The V gene's germline CDR1 is SGHNT and CDR2 YYREEE (reference sequence). This CDR3 is 15 amino acids long.

The CDR3 here is CASRRDVRADTQYF. The CDR3 DNA reads as TGCGCCAGCAGACGAGATGTTCGGGCAGATACGCAGTATTTT. The chain carries TRBV5-1 and TRBJ2-3; D unclear. Trimming removed 5 bases from V and 4 bases from J, with 14 bases in between. CDR3 length: 14 residues. CDR1 SGHRS and CDR2 YFSETQ come from the germline V gene.

The chain combines TRBV19 with TRBJ2-7; TRBD1 agrees at 9 bases. With 3 bases clipped from V and 6 bases from J, the junction kept 9 bases outside the gene matches. Germline loops: CDR1 LNHDA, CDR2 SQIVND (reference sequence). The CDR3 covers 15 residues. Here the CDR3 reads CASSMGTGQPFEQYF. The CDR3 DNA is TGTGCCAGTAGTATGGGGACAGGGCAGCCTTTCGAGCAGTACTTC.

This rearrangement joins TRBV4-3 to TRBJ1-2, with D unresolved. Germline lookup yields CDR1 LGHNA and CDR2 YSLEER. Trimming pared 0 bases from V and 0 bases from J, leaving 8 bases between. This CDR3 region has 15 residues. The CDR3 protein is CASSQDTAANYGYTF. The DNA for the CDR3 is TGCGCCAGCAGCCAAGACACGGCGGCTAACTATGGCTACACCTTC.

The chain joins TRBV15 to TRBJ2-5; 8 positions match TRBD1. There are 15 residues in the CDR3. The germline CDR1 and CDR2 sequences are LNHNV and YYDKDF (reference sequence). Trimming cost V 0 bases and J 4 bases; bases outside gene matches: 4. CDR3 nucleotide sequence: TGTGCCACCAGCAGAGATAGGGACAGGACAGAGACCCAGTACTTC. Residues: CATSRDRDRTETQYF.

The chain joins TRBV29-1 to TRBJ1-5, with D unclear. The germline V gene encodes CDR1 SQVTM and CDR2 ANQGSEA. The CDR3 has 10 residues. V lost 6 bases and J lost 7, with 7 bases in between. In DNA, the CDR3 is TGCAGCGTCTCAGACCAGCCCCAGCATTTT. Its translation: CSVSDQPQHF.

V and J are TRBV7-6 and TRBJ2-2; a possible D gene is TRBD1 (6 bases). CDR1 and CDR2 (germline): SGHVS, FNYEAQ. V shed 4 bases and J shed 4 bases, with 19 bases lying between them. This CDR3 is 17 amino acids long. This chain's CDR3 is CASSSPKGRGGTGELFF. The CDR3 DNA reads as TGTGCCAGCAGCTCGCCCAAGGGCAGGGGTGGCACCGGGGAGCTGTTTTTT.

The chain employs TRBV20-1 and TRBJ2-5; D not certain. The CDR3 runs to 10 residues. CDR1 and CDR2 (germline): DFQATT, SNEGSKA (reference sequence). V shed 6 bases and J shed 2 bases, with 4 bases lying between them. CDR3 sequence reads: CSAGQETQYF. The CDR3 DNA sequence: TGCAGTGCGGGGCAAGAGACCCAGTACTTC.

V is TRBV12-5 and J is TRBJ1-4; the D gene is possibly TRBD1 (5 bases). This CDR3 is built from 15 residues. Germline CDR1 LGHNT, CDR2 FRNRAP. Trimming shortened V by 6 bases and J by 7 bases, and 18 bases separated the two germline ends. The CDR3 sequence: CASGPETDRPEKLFF. Here the CDR3 DNA reads TGTGCTAGTGGCCCAGAAACTGACAGACCTGAAAAACTGTTTTTT.

The chain has TRBV19 and TRBJ1-5; D is possibly TRBD1 (6 bases). This CDR3 contains 15 residues. The V gene lost 6 bases and the J gene lost 5 bases, with 17 bases spanning the gap. Looked up from germline, CDR1 is LNHDA and CDR2 is SQIVND (reference sequence). The CDR3 region has the DNA TGTGCCAGTAGCCATTTACAGGGCATAGATCAGCCCCAGCATTTT. Its translation: CASSHLQGIDQPQHF.

The chain is built from TRBV10-1 and TRBJ2-5; either TRBD1 or TRBD2 may fit D (5 bases each). V was cut by 4 bases and J by 11 bases, with 26 bases left in between. Germline loops: CDR1 WNHNN, CDR2 SYGVQD (reference sequence). CDR3 length equals 16 residues. CDR3 sequence reads: CASSGGTGWEPFVQYF. As DNA, the CDR3 is TGCGCCAGCAGTGGAGGGACGGGCTGGGAACCTTTCGTACAGTACTTC.